This T cell receptor (beta chain) was sequenced during a study of cytomegalovirus exposure and HLA in healthy donors. Study outcomes and limitations: Most likely, a cluster of highly shared sequence variants arose as a sequencing artifact.

60 Vbeta and 13 Jbeta primers were used in PCR. Data came from immunoSEQ multiplex PCR; TCRdb stores just in-frame clones and leaves some out. The sample lists roughly 90,000 clones, around 81% occurring once. As for this clone: Its antigen is as yet unknown.

Germline CDR1 reads KGHSH; CDR2 reads LQKENI. This CDR3 contains 14 residues. V gave up 3 bases and J gave up 7 bases, with 10 bases separating them. The TCR originated in a man aged 18 to 29 in good health and CMV-seronegative. Specimen: PBMCs. V usage is TRBV18 and J usage is TRBJ1-6, with a possible D match to TRBD1 (5 bases). The CDR3 loop reads CASSPDSSNSPLHF. The DNA for the CDR3 is TGTGCCAGCTCACCTGACAGTTCAAATTCACCCCTCCACTTT.